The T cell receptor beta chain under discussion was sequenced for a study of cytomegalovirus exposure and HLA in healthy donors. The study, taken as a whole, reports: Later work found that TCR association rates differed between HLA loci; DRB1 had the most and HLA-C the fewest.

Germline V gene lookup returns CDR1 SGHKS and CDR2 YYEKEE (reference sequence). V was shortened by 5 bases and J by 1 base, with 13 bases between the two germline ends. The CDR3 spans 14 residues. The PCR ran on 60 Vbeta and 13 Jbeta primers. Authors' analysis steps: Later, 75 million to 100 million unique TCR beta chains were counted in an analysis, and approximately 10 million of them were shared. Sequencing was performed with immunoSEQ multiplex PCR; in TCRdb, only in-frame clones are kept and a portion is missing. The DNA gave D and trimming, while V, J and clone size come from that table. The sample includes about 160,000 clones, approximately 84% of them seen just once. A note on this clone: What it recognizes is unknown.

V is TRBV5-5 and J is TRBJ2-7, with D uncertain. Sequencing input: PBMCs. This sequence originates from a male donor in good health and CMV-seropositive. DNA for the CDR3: TGTGCCAGCAGTCCAGTGGGCAAATCCTACGAGCAGTACTTC. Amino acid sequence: CASSPVGKSYEQYF.